Following are 11 T cell receptor beta chains from one sample sequenced in a study of regulatory T cells in long-lasting Graves disease (dated by TCRdb to the early 2020s). Explained via the paper, the time point label denotes: persistent/refractory GD, antithyroid drugs over 5 years with positive TRAb. RNA was extracted from PBMCs in TRIzol for both TCR sequencing and RNA sequencing. Libraries were constructed by multiplex PCR. Sequencing relied on an Illumina HiSeq 4000. CDR3 regions were amplified by Arm-PCR with iRepertoire HTBI primers to construct TCR beta libraries. TCRdb took the public reads, trimmed them with fastp at Q25, ran MiXCR for clone calling and kept in-frame beta chains. Under each unique CDR3 protein, matching rows form one entry showing the most common genes and DNA. Here the sample has about 470,000 distinct CDR3 sequences; 20% to 25% occur a single time. Clones ranked in the top ten supply roughly 7.7% of the sample.

This specimen was peripheral blood mononuclear cells (PBMCs), taken when the disease was refractory, from a patient treated with antithyroid drugs. The receptor set was obtained from a female donor with Graves disease.

The chain combines TRBV7-2 with TRBJ2-1, with D uncertain. Germline CDR1 is SGHTA and CDR2 is FQGNSA. The CDR3 is 13 amino acids. The ends were cut back, 1 base at V and 8 bases at J, with 9 bases in the middle. The CDR3 nucleotides read TGTGCCAGCAGCTTAGGGGCCTTCTATGAGCAGTTCTTC. This codes for CASSLGAFYEQFF.

This clonotype was found a few times. The chain joins TRBV10-3 to TRBJ1-3; the D gene is possibly TRBD1 (6 bases). This CDR3 comprises 14 residues. Germline values: CDR1 ENHRY, CDR2 SYGVKD. Trimming stripped 8 bases from V and 6 bases from J, with 17 bases between. The CDR3 protein is CAIRQAGEENTIYF. The CDR3, as DNA: TGTGCCATCCGACAGGCTGGGGAGGAAAACACCATATATTTT.

This clonotype was seen repeatedly, ten times or more. This chain uses TRBV28 with TRBJ2-2; 9 bases agree with TRBD2. The CDR3 is 15 amino acids. The germline V gene has CDR1 MDHEN and CDR2 SYDVKM. V lost 4 bases to trimming and J lost 8 bases; unmatched junction nucleotides: 8. DNA for the CDR3: TGTGCCAGCAGTTCTAGCGGGAAATGGTCGGGGGAGCTGTTTTTT. Translation gives CASSSSGKWSGELFF.

The V and J genes are TRBV6-2 or TRBV6-3 and TRBJ2-2, with unresolved D. Germline V lookup: CDR1 MNHEY, CDR2 SVGEGT. Trimming left V 6 bases short and J 3 bases short, with 8 bases between. The CDR3 has 13 amino acids. The CDR3 here is CASSPWDTGELFF. The CDR3 bases are TGTGCCAGCAGCCCCTGGGACACCGGGGAGCTGTTTTTT.

This clonotype has at least ten counts. The chain recombines TRBV19 with TRBJ1-1; 9 positions agree with TRBD1. The germline V gene encodes CDR1 LNHDA and CDR2 SQIVND (reference sequence). The CDR3 loop spans 13 amino acids. With 6 bases clipped from V and 7 bases from J, the junction kept 6 bases outside the gene matches. The CDR3 nucleotides read TGTGCCAGTAGCATCAGGACAGGGGATGAAGCTTTCTTT. Translating it yields CASSIRTGDEAFF.

This chain links TRBV4-1 with TRBJ1-2; D ambiguous. Trimming cost V 0 bases and J 3 bases, with 14 bases left between them. CDR3 size: 16 residues. Germline V gives CDR1 MGHRA, CDR2 YSYEKL. The CDR3 is CASSQDGREGDYGYTF. The CDR3 DNA follows: TGCGCCAGCAGCCAAGATGGACGGGAAGGCGACTATGGCTACACCTTC.

On this clonotype itself: This sequence may be a read error, since a much larger clone differs from it by one base. The chain couples TRBV27 to TRBJ1-1, with TRBD1 matching over 8 bases. The CDR3 covers 14 residues. CDR1 MNHEY and CDR2 SMNVEV come from the germline V gene (reference sequence). CDR3 amino acids: CASSRQGADTGAFF. CDR3 nucleotides: TGTGCCAGCAGTCGCCAGGGGGCCGACACTGGAGCTTTCTTT.

This clonotype came up many times. The V gene is TRBV28, the J gene TRBJ2-7, with D possibly TRBD2 on 6 matching bases. CDR1 is MDHEN and CDR2 is SYDVKM in the germline V gene. The CDR3 contains 17 residues. Trimming removed 6 bases at V and 2 bases at J, with 23 bases between. The CDR3 DNA follows: TGTGCCAGCAGCCTCATTAGCGGTCGTGAGAGTCCCTACGAGCAGTACTTC. Protein product: CASSLISGRESPYEQYF.

The rearrangement uses TRBV5-4 and TRBJ1-1, with D possibly being TRBD1 (5 bases). The CDR3 runs 16 residues. The V end lost 2 bases, the J end lost 4 bases, and 18 bases lay between the germline ends. Germline CDR1 is SGHNT and CDR2 is YYREEE (reference sequence). In DNA form, the CDR3 reads TGTGCCAGCAGCTTCGGCAGGGAACCTGGGAGCACTGAAGCTTTCTTT. This encodes CASSFGREPGSTEAFF.

The CDR3 protein is CATSAPGQGIQPQHF. CDR3 in DNA: TGTGCCACCAGTGCCCCGGGACAGGGTATCCAGCCCCAGCATTTT. The chain has TRBV24-1 and TRBJ1-5; 9 bases line up with TRBD1. The J segment lost 7 bases and the V segment lost 5 bases, leaving 8 bases of the junction unmatched. The CDR3 runs to 15 residues. CDR1 and CDR2 from the germline V gene are KGHDR and SFDVKD.

On this clonotype itself: Lacking the conserved final phenylalanine or tryptophan, this CDR3 likely reflects a read error. The V gene is TRBV12-5, the J gene TRBJ2-7, with TRBD1 identical over 11 bases. Germline-derived CDR1 and CDR2 are LGHNT and FRNRAP. The trim removed 5 bases at V and 6 bases at J, leaving 9 bases unmatched. The CDR3 runs to 15 residues. Here the CDR3 DNA reads TGTGCTAGTGGTACCCACCGGGACAGGGGGGGCGAGCAGTACTCC. Translating it yields CASGTHRDRGGEQYS.